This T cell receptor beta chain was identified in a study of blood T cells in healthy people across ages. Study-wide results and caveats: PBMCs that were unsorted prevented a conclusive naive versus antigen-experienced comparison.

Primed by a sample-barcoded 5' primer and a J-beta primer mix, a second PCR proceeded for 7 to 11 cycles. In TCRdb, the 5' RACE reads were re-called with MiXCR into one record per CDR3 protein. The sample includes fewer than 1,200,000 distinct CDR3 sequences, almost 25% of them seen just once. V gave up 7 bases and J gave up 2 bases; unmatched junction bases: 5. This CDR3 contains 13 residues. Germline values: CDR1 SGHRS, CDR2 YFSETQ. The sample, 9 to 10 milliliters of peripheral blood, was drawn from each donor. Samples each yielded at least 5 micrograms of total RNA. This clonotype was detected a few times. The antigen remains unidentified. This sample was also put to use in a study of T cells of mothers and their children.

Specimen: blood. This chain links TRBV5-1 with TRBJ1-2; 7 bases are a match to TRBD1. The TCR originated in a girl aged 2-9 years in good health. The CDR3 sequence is CASHDRDNYGYTF. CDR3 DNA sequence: TGCGCCAGCCACGACAGGGACAACTATGGCTACACCTTC.